Below are 9 T cell receptor beta chains sequenced from a single sample in a study of graft-versus-host responses after intestinal transplantation. Sequencing used immunoSEQ multiplex PCR; TCRdb keeps in-frame clones, though not all of them. Here the sample spans about 90,000 clones, around 90% being singletons. The antigens of these receptors remain unknown. The material sequenced was unstimulated CD4+ T cells sorted from spleen or lymph node cells, taken before intestinal transplant. The receptor source for this set is a human donor who received an intestinal transplant.

This chain joins TRBV5-1 and TRBJ2-1; D is possibly TRBD1 or TRBD2 (5 bases each). Per germline, CDR1 SGHRS and CDR2 YFSETQ. V dropped 3 bases and J dropped 0 bases, with 10 bases sitting between them. The CDR3 length is 15 residues. CDR3 region: CASSWGPSSYNEQFF. In DNA form, the CDR3 reads TGCGCCAGCAGCTGGGGACCCAGCTCCTACAATGAGCAGTTCTTC.

The rearrangement uses TRBV2 and TRBJ1-5; tentatively, D is TRBD1 (6 bases). Germline V gives CDR1 SNHLY, CDR2 FYNNEI. V lost 6 bases and J lost 3, with 18 bases in between. The CDR3 runs to 16 residues. This CDR3 reads CASSSSLGGVNQPQHF. The CDR3 DNA reads as TGTGCCAGCAGCTCCTCCTTAGGGGGTGTCAATCAGCCCCAGCATTTT. Full variable domain (rest looked up from reference TRBV2 and TRBJ1-5): EPEVTQTPSHQVTQMGQEVILRCVPISNHLYFYWYRQILGQKVEFLVSFYNNEISEKSEIFDDQFSVERPDGSNFTLKIRSTKLEDSAMYFCASSSSLGGVNQPQHFGDGTRLSIL.

The chain employs TRBV5-6 and TRBJ1-4, with D possibly TRBD1 on 5 matching bases. Germline values: CDR1 SGHDT, CDR2 YYEEEE. The CDR3 consists of 15 residues. Trimming removed 1 base at V and 6 bases at J, with 13 bases between. CDR3 nucleotide sequence: TGTGCCAGCAGCTTGATCAGGGCGGGTGATGAAAAACTGTTTTTT. Residues: CASSLIRAGDEKLFF.

The chain couples TRBV28 to TRBJ1-6, with D tentatively TRBD1 (5 bases). Germline loops: CDR1 MDHEN, CDR2 SYDVKM. The CDR3 has 17 amino acids. Trimming removed 3 bases at V and 7 bases at J, with 19 bases between. Here the CDR3 reads CASSFVWGIGLNSPLHF. The DNA for the CDR3 is TGTGCCAGCAGTTTCGTTTGGGGGATAGGGTTGAATTCACCCCTCCACTTT.

The rearrangement joins TRBV9 to TRBJ2-7; 8 bases align to TRBD1. V shed 0 bases, J shed 7 bases, and the junction held 3 bases outside the gene matches. Germline CDR1 and CDR2: SGDLS and YYNGEE. The CDR3 loop spans 13 amino acids. The CDR3 coding sequence is TGTGCCAGCAGCGTAGCAGGGGGCGAAGAGCAGTACTTC. Its protein is CASSVAGGEEQYF.

The chain has TRBV5-6 and TRBJ1-5; 8 nucleotides agree with TRBD1. The CDR3 length is 17 residues. J was trimmed by 3 bases and V by 0 bases; bases with no gene match: 8. Per germline, CDR1 SGHDT and CDR2 YYEEEE. The CDR3 nucleotides read TGTGCCAGCAGCTTGGGTACAGGGGGAGCTTTCAATCAGCCCCAGCATTTT. Translating it yields CASSLGTGGAFNQPQHF.

This clone is a singleton in its sample. This sequence joins TRBV18 and TRBJ2-1; 7 bases align to TRBD1. Trimming cost V 2 bases and J 6 bases; bases outside gene matches: 7. Germline V gene lookup returns CDR1 KGHSH and CDR2 LQKENI. The length of the CDR3 is 15 residues. CDR3 residues: CASSPSFYRGNEQFF. The CDR3 coding sequence is TGTGCCAGCTCACCATCCTTCTACAGGGGCAATGAGCAGTTCTTC.

The chain combines TRBV28 with TRBJ2-2, with D perhaps given as TRBD1 or TRBD2 (5 bases each). The CDR3 spans 15 residues. Trimming took off 2 bases at V and 4 bases at J, with 11 bases between the two ends. The germline V gene has CDR1 MDHEN and CDR2 SYDVKM. The chain's CDR3 is CASSLLQGATGELFF. CDR3 nucleotides: TGTGCCAGCAGTTTACTCCAGGGAGCCACCGGGGAGCTGTTTTTT.

This chain links TRBV15 with TRBJ2-7, with TRBD2 matching over 9 bases. The germline CDR1 and CDR2 sequences are LNHNV and YYDKDF (reference sequence). CDR3 length: 16 amino acids. V was pared by 4 bases and J by 3 bases, with 10 bases of the junction left unmatched. The CDR3 sequence is CATSIRTSGLFYEQYF. CDR3 DNA sequence: TGTGCCACCAGCATAAGAACTAGCGGGCTATTCTACGAGCAGTACTTC.